Shown below are 25 T cell receptor beta chains from a single sample sequenced in a study of T cell responses to AZD1222 COVID-19 vaccine. TCRdb keeps only in-frame clones here, not all; method: immunoSEQ multiplex PCR. Here the sample spans approximately 130,000 clones, 90% being singletons. This specimen was peripheral blood, taken on day 0 of AZD1222 vaccination. All receptors derive from an adult in good health.

A single count supports this clone. J is TRBJ1-1 and V is TRBV3-1 (or the pseudogene TRBV3-2); TRBD1 agrees at 8 bases. The CDR3 sequence is 15 residues long. J gave up 6 bases and V 1 base, and 7 bases lay outside the gene matches. From germline, CDR1 is LGHDT and CDR2 YNNKEL (reference sequence). This chain's CDR3 is CASSQGQGNEAEAFF. For the CDR3, the DNA is TGTGCCAGCAGCCAAGGACAGGGGAACGAGGCTGAAGCTTTCTTT.

The rearrangement links TRBV13 to TRBJ2-2; unclear D gene. The V end lost 6 bases, the J end lost 5 bases, and 13 bases lay between the germline ends. This CDR3 spans 14 amino acids. The germline CDR1 and CDR2 sequences are PRHDT and FYEKMQ (reference sequence). CDR3 protein: CASSLWGKTGELFF. The DNA of the CDR3 is TGTGCCAGCAGTCTGTGGGGAAAAACCGGGGAGCTGTTTTTT.

The J gene is TRBJ2-2, the V gene TRBV28; D uncertain. The germline V gene encodes CDR1 MDHEN and CDR2 SYDVKM. This CDR3 has 12 amino acids. The germline V and J ends were trimmed by 2 bases and 8 bases, with 6 bases remaining between them. The CDR3 DNA is TGTGCCAGCAGTTTAGTCATGGGGGAGCTGTTTTTT. Protein product: CASSLVMGELFF. The variable domain in full, with the rest retrieved from reference TRBV28 and TRBJ2-2, is DVKVTQSSRYLVKRTGEKVFLECVQDMDHENMFWYRQDPGLGLRLIYFSYDVKMKEKGDIPEGYSVSREKKERFSLILESASTNQTSMYLCASSLVMGELFFGEGSRLTVL.

This chain uses TRBV11-2 with TRBJ2-2; D is ambiguous. This CDR3 contains 15 residues. V dropped 8 bases and J dropped 3 bases, with 16 bases sitting between them. The germline gives CDR1 SGHAT, CDR2 FQNNGV. The CDR3 reads CASARLALDTGELFF. CDR3 DNA: TGTGCCAGCGCCCGGTTGGCGCTTGACACCGGGGAGCTGTTTTTT.

The chain combines TRBV6-5 with TRBJ1-2; D gene ambiguous. The CDR3 runs to 11 residues. Germline CDR1 MNHEY, CDR2 SVGAGI. The germline V and J ends were trimmed by 8 bases and 1 base, with 5 bases remaining between them. The CDR3 nucleotides are TGTGCCAGCTCATATAACTATGGCTACACCTTC. Protein sequence: CASSYNYGYTF.

The chain is built from TRBV28 and TRBJ2-2; tentatively, D is TRBD1 (8 bases). Germline values: CDR1 MDHEN, CDR2 SYDVKM. V was trimmed by 2 bases and J by 6 bases, leaving 13 bases between them. The CDR3 runs to 15 residues. This chain's CDR3 is CASSLQGAGAGELFF. DNA of the CDR3: TGTGCCAGCAGTTTACAGGGGGCGGGAGCCGGGGAGCTGTTTTTT.

This clone was found once. The chain employs TRBV12-3 or TRBV12-4 and TRBJ1-6, with D hard to call. Trimming left V 6 bases short and J 10 bases short, with 13 bases between. The CDR3 extends over 13 amino acids. Written as DNA, the CDR3 is TGTGCCAGCAGCGGACTACGCCAATCACCCCTCCACTTT. This codes for CASSGLRQSPLHF.

V and J are TRBV4-1 and TRBJ2-2, with no clear D. There are 12 residues in the CDR3. The V end lost 4 bases, the J end lost 7 bases, and 7 bases lay between the germline ends. CDR1 is MGHRA and CDR2 is YSYEKL in the germline V gene. The CDR3 nucleotides are TGCGCCAGCAGCCCGTACGTCGGGGAGCTGTTTTTT. Translated, it gives CASSPYVGELFF.

The chain recombines TRBV19 with TRBJ1-5, with D perhaps TRBD1 (6 bases). Looked up from germline, CDR1 is LNHDA and CDR2 is SQIVND (reference sequence). V was trimmed by 6 bases and J by 7 bases, leaving 10 bases between them. The CDR3 is 12 amino acids. The CDR3 loop reads CASRTGRQPQHF. The CDR3 DNA sequence: TGTGCCAGTAGGACAGGTAGGCAGCCCCAGCATTTT.

V is TRBV5-4 and J is TRBJ2-5; 7 bases align to TRBD1. The germline V gene encodes CDR1 SGHNT and CDR2 YYREEE (reference sequence). The CDR3 covers 15 residues. Unmatched junction bases numbered 7, after V lost 4 bases and J lost 1 base. The DNA of the CDR3 is TGTGCCAGCAGCCTTTTAGGACAGGCCCAAGAGACCCAGTACTTC. It codes for CASSLLGQAQETQYF.

The chain combines TRBV11-2 with TRBJ1-1; 11 bases align to TRBD1. The V gene's germline CDR1 is SGHAT and CDR2 FQNNGV. J gave up 4 bases and V 4 bases, and 14 bases lay outside the gene matches. CDR3 length equals 18 residues. The CDR3 spells CASSSSGWDRGKGTEAFF. CDR3 coding DNA: TGTGCCAGCAGCTCCAGTGGTTGGGACAGGGGGAAGGGCACTGAAGCTTTCTTT.

CDR3 nucleotide sequence: TGTGCCATCACTCTGACTAGGGCGGCGGATACGCAGTATTTT. This translates into CAITLTRAADTQYF. The chain has TRBV10-3 and TRBJ2-3; maybe TRBD2 (6 bases). V lost 7 bases to trimming and J lost 6 bases, with 17 bases between them. Germline V gives CDR1 ENHRY, CDR2 SYGVKD. CDR3 length: 14 amino acids.

This clone was observed a few times. The rearrangement uses TRBV27 and TRBJ2-6; no firm D call. The germline CDR1 and CDR2 sequences are MNHEY and SMNVEV (reference sequence). CDR3 length equals 16 residues. V was shortened by 1 base and J by 1 base, with 8 bases between the two germline ends. CDR3 region: CASSLFPSSGANVLTF. DNA of the CDR3: TGTGCCAGCAGTTTATTCCCTAGTTCTGGGGCCAACGTCCTGACTTTC. Full variable domain (rest looked up from reference TRBV27 and TRBJ2-6): EAQVTQNPRYLITVTGKKLTVTCSQNMNHEYMSWYRQDPGLGLRQIYYSMNVEVTDKGDVPEGYKVSRKEKRNFPLILESPSPNQTSLYFCASSLFPSSGANVLTFGAGSRLTVL.

This chain uses TRBV18 with TRBJ2-7; 10 positions match TRBD2. There are 16 residues in the CDR3. Germline CDR1 reads KGHSH; CDR2 reads LQKENI. The ends lost 3 bases at V and 2 bases at J; junction bases unmatched: 7. This CDR3 is CASSPLSSGRTYEQYF. The CDR3 region has the DNA TGTGCCAGCTCACCCCTGAGTAGCGGGAGGACCTACGAGCAGTACTTC.

This chain connects TRBV18 to TRBJ2-3; TRBD1 matches at 8 bases. Germline loops: CDR1 KGHSH, CDR2 LQKENI. The CDR3 extends over 15 amino acids. The ends lost 4 bases at V and 1 base at J; junction bases unmatched: 4. For the CDR3, the DNA is TGTGCCAGCTCACTCGGACAGGGAGGCACAGATACGCAGTATTTT. Its translation is CASSLGQGGTDTQYF.

V is TRBV28 and J is TRBJ2-1, with 13 bases that match TRBD2. The CDR3 sequence is 17 residues long. Losses at the gene ends were 5 bases for V and 8 bases for J; bases not matched to a gene: 12. Germline V CDR1 and CDR2: MDHEN, SYDVKM. Here the CDR3 reads CASSPFFTSGRVDEQFF. For the CDR3, the DNA is TGTGCCAGCAGTCCATTCTTTACTAGCGGGAGGGTAGATGAGCAGTTCTTC.

This chain uses TRBV2 with TRBJ1-4; D remains ambiguous. The CDR3 consists of 15 residues. Germline V gives CDR1 SNHLY, CDR2 FYNNEI. The V end lost 2 bases, the J end lost 8 bases, and 15 bases lay between the germline ends. The CDR3 is CASSERFIRGEKLFF. The CDR3 coding sequence is TGTGCCAGCAGTGAAAGGTTTATCAGAGGGGAAAAACTGTTTTTT.

This clone has a single count. CDR3 in amino acids: CASSEFRAYNEQFF. The CDR3, as DNA: TGTGCCAGCAGTGAATTTAGGGCCTACAATGAGCAGTTCTTC. This chain connects TRBV25-1 to TRBJ2-1; D is undetermined. Looked up from germline, CDR1 is MGHDK and CDR2 is SYGVNS. This CDR3 region has 14 residues. V lost 1 base and J 2 bases, leaving 6 bases between the germline ends.

The rearrangement links TRBV24-1 to TRBJ1-4, with 7 bases aligning to TRBD1. Germline lookup yields CDR1 KGHDR and CDR2 SFDVKD. V was clipped by 4 bases and J by 7 bases; unmatched bases: 2. The CDR3 consists of 13 residues. The CDR3 coding sequence is TGTGCCACCAGTGAGGCAGGGGGTGAAAAACTGTTTTTT. Translating gives CATSEAGGEKLFF.

This chain connects TRBV12-3 or TRBV12-4 to TRBJ1-2; no firm D call. The CDR3 spans 13 residues. V lost 6 bases and J lost 7, with 15 bases in between. CDR3 in amino acids: CASSKQREGGYTF. DNA of the CDR3: TGTGCCAGCAGCAAACAGCGCGAAGGTGGCTACACCTTC.

The chain recombines TRBV12-3 or TRBV12-4 with TRBJ1-1, with D uncertain. This CDR3 has 11 amino acids. V lost 5 bases and J lost 8, with 9 bases in between. This chain's CDR3 is CASSGQGEAFF. Written as DNA, the CDR3 is TGTGCCAGCAGTGGCCAAGGGGAAGCTTTCTTT.

The V and J genes are TRBV2 and TRBJ2-1; TRBD1 is a possible D gene (5 bases). Germline loops: CDR1 SNHLY, CDR2 FYNNEI. The V end lost 3 bases, the J end lost 9 bases, and 12 bases lay between the germline ends. The CDR3 extends over 13 amino acids. CDR3 nucleotides: TGTGCCAGCAGTGACTCTAGGGGTGGTGAGCAGTTCTTC. This encodes CASSDSRGGEQFF.

The rearrangement links TRBV10-1 to TRBJ2-7, with 7 bases fitting TRBD2. From germline, CDR1 is WNHNN and CDR2 SYGVQD (reference sequence). CDR3 length: 12 residues. The V segment lost 9 bases and the J segment 7 bases; nucleotides outside the gene matches: 9. The CDR3 DNA follows: TGCGCCAGAGTCGGGCGGGAGAGGGAGCAGTACTTC. Translating it yields CARVGREREQYF.

The rearrangement links TRBV4-2 to TRBJ2-1, with 8 bases matching TRBD1. The ends lost 2 bases at V and 0 bases at J; junction bases unmatched: 6. This CDR3 spans 17 amino acids. Germline CDR1 reads LGHNA; CDR2 reads YNFKEQ. The DNA for the CDR3 is TGTGCCAGCAGCCAATCGACAGGGGCTAGCTCCTACAATGAGCAGTTCTTC. Translated, it gives CASSQSTGASSYNEQFF.

The rearrangement links TRBV11-2 to TRBJ1-1, with TRBD1 as a possible D gene (6 bases). V dropped 0 bases and J dropped 5 bases, with 10 bases sitting between them. This CDR3 spans 14 amino acids. CDR1 and CDR2 from the germline V gene are SGHAT and FQNNGV. The CDR3 DNA sequence: TGTGCCAGCAGCTTAGATCGGAGGGGGACTGAAGCTTTCTTT. Translation: CASSLDRRGTEAFF.